This is a list of T cell receptor beta chains from one sample in a study of human T cells and chemical hapten exposure. MiXCR was run by TCRdb on the RACE reads, yielding one entry per CDR3 protein. The profile shows approximately 87,000 distinct CDR3 sequences, about an eighth of them singletons. The sample here was whole blood, taken in connection with sensitization to the hapten diphenylcyclopropenone (DPC). The receptor set was obtained from a woman between 40 and 55 years old with alopecia areata. Some clones in this sample may be carry-over from other donors' samples. Both conserved end residues are part of each CDR3. Fields, in order: J gene, V gene, D gene, clone size, CDR3 protein, CDR3 DNA. The D gene is left open where the match is weak. For some rows the clone size is stated as once, few or many, or as a class when expanded; others skip it.

j_call: TRBJ2-6; v_call: TRBV29-1; d_call: TRBD1; clone_size: many; cdr3_aa: CSVGQPLSGANVLTF; cdr3_nt: TGCAGCGTGGGACAGCCTCTCTCTGGGGCCAACGTCCTGACTTTC
j_call: TRBJ1-2; v_call: TRBV11-2; d_call: -; clone_size: -; cdr3_aa: CASSLSWGGTGYTF; cdr3_nt: TGTGCCAGCAGCTTATCATGGGGGGGCACTGGCTACACCTTC
j_call: TRBJ2-5; v_call: TRBV20-1; d_call: TRBD2; clone_size: many; cdr3_aa: CSATGLAIPTETQYF; cdr3_nt: TGCAGTGCAACGGGACTAGCCATACCTACAGAGACCCAGTACTTC
j_call: TRBJ2-2; v_call: TRBV11-2; d_call: TRBD1; clone_size: many; cdr3_aa: CASSLNRDSGTGELFF; cdr3_nt: TGTGCCAGCAGCCTTAACCGGGACAGTGGGACCGGGGAGCTGTTTTTT
j_call: TRBJ1-2; v_call: TRBV7-9; d_call: -; clone_size: many; cdr3_aa: CASSLGGTYGYTF; cdr3_nt: TGTGCCAGCAGCTTAGGTGGAACCTATGGCTACACCTTC
j_call: TRBJ2-7; v_call: TRBV5-4; d_call: TRBD1; clone_size: -; cdr3_aa: CASGTAHEQYF; cdr3_nt: TGTGCCAGCGGGACAGCCCACGAGCAGTACTTC
j_call: TRBJ2-5; v_call: TRBV20-1; d_call: -; clone_size: -; cdr3_aa: CSARVAAAYQETQYF; cdr3_nt: TGCAGTGCTAGAGTGGCAGCGGCGTACCAAGAGACCCAGTACTTC
j_call: TRBJ1-2; v_call: TRBV6-5; d_call: TRBD1; clone_size: many; cdr3_aa: CASSYGTGGRGYTF; cdr3_nt: TGTGCCAGCAGTTATGGGACAGGGGGTCGTGGCTACACCTTC
j_call: TRBJ2-3; v_call: TRBV5-1; d_call: -; clone_size: many; cdr3_aa: CASSLDWGAPRQYF; cdr3_nt: TGCGCCAGCAGCTTGGATTGGGGGGCCCCACGACAGTATTTT
j_call: TRBJ2-1; v_call: TRBV5-6; d_call: TRBD2; clone_size: many; cdr3_aa: CASSFRRGGRNEQFF; cdr3_nt: TGTGCCAGCAGCTTTCGGCGGGGGGGCCGAAATGAGCAGTTCTTC
j_call: TRBJ1-1; v_call: TRBV5-6; d_call: -; clone_size: many; cdr3_aa: CASSYTKTEAFF; cdr3_nt: TGTGCCAGCAGCTATACCAAAACTGAAGCTTTCTTT
j_call: TRBJ1-1; v_call: TRBV12-3/TRBV12-4; d_call: -; clone_size: -; cdr3_aa: CASSSHGAEAFF; cdr3_nt: TGTGCCAGCAGTTCACATGGCGCTGAAGCTTTCTTT